Included here is one T cell receptor (beta chain) sequence, with context. This sample stems from a study of PD-L1 blockade in urothelial cancer. Study information: Samples came from 3 weeks, at the second dose, and 6 weeks into treatment. Blood gave a median approximately 130,000 T cells.

The data were produced by immunoSEQ multiplex PCR, yet TCRdb's version contains in-frame clones alone and is incomplete. The sample includes tens of thousands of clones, roughly three quarters seen only once; the top ten take around 3.1%. Time point described: peripheral blood 6 weeks after treatment start. This CDR3 comprises 14 residues. V was shortened by 2 bases and J by 1 base, with 8 bases between the two germline ends. Germline CDR1 reads MNHEY; CDR2 reads SVGAGI. This sequence joins TRBV6-5 and TRBJ1-1; TRBD1 is a possible D gene (6 bases). This receptor was identified in a man between 70 and 80 years old with urothelial cancer. Sequencing was performed on PBMCs, taken around atezolizumab (anti-PD-L1) treatment. Here the CDR3 reads CASSYRTENTEAFF. The CDR3 nucleotides read TGTGCCAGCAGTTACCGGACAGAGAACACTGAAGCTTTCTTT.